This T cell receptor (beta chain) originates from a study of blood T cell repertoires in COVID-19. Study-level background: Samples representing acute and convalescent COVID-19 were sourced from the United States, Italy and Spain. The cDNA or gDNA used as material had been derived from T cells, B-cell-depleted T cells, or PBMCs.

Per the authors' pipeline: Estimation of nucleated cell counts was performed using reference gene primer amplification. Sequencing was performed with immunoSEQ multiplex PCR; in TCRdb, only in-frame clones are kept and a portion is missing. From that table come the V and J calls and clone size; the DNA was used to work out D and trimming. Among 70,000 to 95,000 clones listed, around four fifths were seen once. This TCR was recovered from a man older than 75 with active or convalescent COVID-19. Sequencing was performed on peripheral blood.

The CDR3 sequence is CASSLAPRDTKETQYF. The CDR3 coding sequence is TGCGCCAGCAGCTTGGCCCCCCGGGACACCAAAGAGACCCAGTACTTC. The chain joins TRBV5-1 to TRBJ2-5, with a possible D match to TRBD1 (6 bases). Trimming left V 0 bases short and J 3 bases short, with 15 bases between. The CDR3 runs 16 residues. The germline gives CDR1 SGHRS, CDR2 YFSETQ.